This T cell receptor beta chain was sequenced during a study of spatial heterogeneity in lung cancer. Study at large: The study observed each unique TCR and UMI combination more than ten times on average in raw reads.

This clonotype was recorded a few times. This beta chain is an unintended read in a library built for alpha chains; its size means little. A unique molecular identifier was carried by every single TCR cDNA molecule. TCRdb re-derived calls from the 5' RACE reads in MiXCR, one entry per CDR3 protein. The sample yields 10,000 to 15,000 distinct CDR3 sequences, about 6% seen once. CDR1 SGHRS and CDR2 YFSETQ come from the germline V gene. The J segment lost 0 bases and the V segment lost 0 bases, leaving 10 bases of the junction unmatched. The CDR3 extends over 18 amino acids. Time point indicated: sample taken at primary tumor resection. Unsorted whole RNA from tumor, nontumor lung or frozen PBMC underwent sequencing.

This receptor was obtained from a male donor with early-stage non-small cell lung cancer. Sequenced material: normal lung tissue next to the tumor, taken at surgery. V is TRBV5-1 and J is TRBJ2-3, with 7 bases lining up with TRBD2. This CDR3 is CASSLGPGRLRSTDTQYF. CDR3 DNA sequence: TGCGCCAGCAGCTTGGGTCCCGGGAGGCTTCGAAGCACAGATACGCAGTATTTT.